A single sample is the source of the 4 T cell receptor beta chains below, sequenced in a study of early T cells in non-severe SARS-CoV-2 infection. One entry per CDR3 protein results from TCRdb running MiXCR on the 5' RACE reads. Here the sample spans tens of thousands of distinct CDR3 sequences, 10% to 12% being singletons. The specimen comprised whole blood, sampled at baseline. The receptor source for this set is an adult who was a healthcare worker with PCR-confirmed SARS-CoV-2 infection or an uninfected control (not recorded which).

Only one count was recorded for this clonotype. CDR3 in amino acids: CASREGWTGPEQYF. For the CDR3, the DNA is TGTGCCAGCAGAGAGGGGTGGACAGGGCCCGAGCAGTACTTC. This chain links TRBV6-6 with TRBJ2-7, with 8 bases matching TRBD1. V shed 6 bases and J 6 bases; nucleotides not matched to a gene: 10. CDR3 length: 14 amino acids. The V gene's germline CDR1 is MNHNY and CDR2 SVGAGI (reference sequence).

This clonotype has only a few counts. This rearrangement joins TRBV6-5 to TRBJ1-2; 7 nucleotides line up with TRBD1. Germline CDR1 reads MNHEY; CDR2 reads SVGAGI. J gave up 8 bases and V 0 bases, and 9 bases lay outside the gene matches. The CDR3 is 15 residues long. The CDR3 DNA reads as TGTGCCAGCAGTTACTCGGCAGGGGGTCCGGGAGGCTACACCTTC. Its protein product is CASSYSAGGPGGYTF.

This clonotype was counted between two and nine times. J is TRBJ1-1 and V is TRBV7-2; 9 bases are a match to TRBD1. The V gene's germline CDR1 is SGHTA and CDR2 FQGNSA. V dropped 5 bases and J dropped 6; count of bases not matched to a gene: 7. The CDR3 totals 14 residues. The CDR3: CASSQQGARAEAFF. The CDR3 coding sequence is TGTGCCAGCAGCCAACAGGGGGCGCGTGCTGAAGCTTTCTTT. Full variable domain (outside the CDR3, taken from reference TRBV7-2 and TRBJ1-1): GAGVSQSPSNKVTEKGKDVELRCDPISGHTALYWYRQSLGQGLEFLIYFQGNSAPDKSGLPSDRFSAERTGGSVSTLTIQRTQQEDSAVYLCASSQQGARAEAFFGQGTRLTVV.

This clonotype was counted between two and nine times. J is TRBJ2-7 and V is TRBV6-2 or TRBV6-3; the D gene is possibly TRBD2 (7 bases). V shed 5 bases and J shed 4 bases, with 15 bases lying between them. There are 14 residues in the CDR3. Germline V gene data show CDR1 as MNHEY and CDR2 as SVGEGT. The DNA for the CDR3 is TGTGCCAGCAGTCAGGGGAGGGGGACTTACGAGCAGTACTTC. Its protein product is CASSQGRGTYEQYF.